Each of the 27 T cell receptor beta chains below was sequenced from the same sample in a study of cytomegalovirus exposure and HLA in healthy donors. The PCR employed 60 Vbeta primers together with 13 Jbeta primers. Method: immunoSEQ multiplex PCR; TCRdb's copy keeps in-frame clones and lacks some. The sample records over 50,000 clones, approximately 71% being singletons. The specimen was PBMCs. The receptors were sampled from a middle-aged man in good health and CMV-seropositive.

The V and J genes are TRBV4-1 and TRBJ1-1; weak D call: TRBD1 (5 bases). Germline CDR1 MGHRA, CDR2 YSYEKL. Deletions cut 4 bases from V and 4 bases from J, with 19 bases between. The CDR3 consists of 16 residues. In nucleotides, the CDR3 is TGCGCCAGCAGCCGGGCAGGGATAGGTTTGTTCACTGAAGCTTTCTTT. Encoded protein: CASSRAGIGLFTEAFF.

About this clone: The germline gene is not matched at one end of the junction; a read error may be the cause. The chain is built from TRBV5-1 and TRBJ2-3; D might be TRBD2 (7 bases). The CDR3 runs 14 residues. Per germline, CDR1 SGHRS and CDR2 YFSETQ. The CDR3 DNA reads as TGCGCCAGCACCTTGGAGGGGGGGGAAGATACGCAGTATTTT. Its translation is CASTLEGGEDTQYF.

The rearrangement joins TRBV6-5 to TRBJ1-1, with a tentative D call TRBD1 (6 bases). Per the germline V gene, CDR1 is MNHEY and CDR2 is SVGAGI. The CDR3 is 14 amino acids. Trimming left V 5 bases short and J 5 bases short, with 15 bases between. The CDR3 loop is CASSPPGARTEAFF. The CDR3 bases are TGTGCCAGCAGTCCTCCAGGGGCGAGGACTGAAGCTTTCTTT.

As for this clone: The junction departs from the called germline gene at one end, perhaps through a read error. V is TRBV7-7 and J is TRBJ1-3; D gene uncertain. CDR1 is SSHAT, CDR2 FNYEAQ, per germline (reference sequence). This CDR3 comprises 13 residues. CDR3 DNA: TGTGCTAGCAGCCCCATTTCTGGAAACACCATATATTTT. This sequence encodes CASSPISGNTIYF.

This clone was seen a few times. The chain couples TRBV5-1 to TRBJ2-3, with a weak D call TRBD1 (5 bases). The germline CDR1 and CDR2 sequences are SGHRS and YFSETQ. The CDR3 loop spans 14 amino acids. V shed 6 bases and J shed 0 bases, with 11 bases lying between them. In nucleotides, the CDR3 is TGCGCCAGCACCCAGGGCCCTAGCACAGATACGCAGTATTTT. This translates into CASTQGPSTDTQYF.

The chain links TRBV27 to TRBJ1-1; 7 bases fit TRBD1. V was clipped by 5 bases and J by 4 bases; unmatched bases: 7. Per germline, CDR1 MNHEY and CDR2 SMNVEV (reference sequence). The CDR3 consists of 14 residues. This CDR3 reads CASSTTGAGTEAFF. As DNA, the CDR3 is TGTGCCAGCAGTACTACAGGGGCGGGCACTGAAGCTTTCTTT.

This chain uses TRBV2 with TRBJ1-6, with D unclear. Deletions cut 6 bases from V and 9 bases from J, with 15 bases between. The CDR3 sequence is 14 residues long. Germline V lookup: CDR1 SNHLY, CDR2 FYNNEI. The CDR3 DNA reads as TGTGCCAGCAGCTCCCAACCCGAGATTTCACCCCTCCACTTT. As protein: CASSSQPEISPLHF.

The V call is TRBV15, the J call TRBJ1-2; D remains unclear. CDR1 is LNHNV and CDR2 is YYDKDF in the germline V gene (reference sequence). The V and J ends lost 0 bases and 7 bases respectively, with 12 bases between them. The length of the CDR3 is 14 residues. CDR3: CATSRDRGAGGYTF. CDR3 DNA sequence: TGTGCCACCAGCAGAGATCGAGGAGCGGGTGGCTACACCTTC.

This chain uses TRBV19 with TRBJ2-7; the match to TRBD1 covers 8 bases. Germline CDR1 is LNHDA and CDR2 is SQIVND (reference sequence). This CDR3 spans 14 amino acids. Trimming removed 7 bases from V and 5 bases from J; junction bases left unmatched: 10. The CDR3 coding sequence is TGTGCCAGTACTCCGACAGGGGACGGGAACGAGCAGTACTTC. Translation gives CASTPTGDGNEQYF.

CDR3 nucleotides: TGTGCCAGCAAAGCGAGACAGGCCTACGAGCAGTACTTC. It specifies CASKARQAYEQYF. The V gene is TRBV21-1, the J gene TRBJ2-7; whether TRBD1, the table's D call, matches the DNA was not checked. TRBV21-1 is a pseudogene locus. The CDR3 loop spans 13 amino acids.

V gene TRBV11-3 combines with J gene TRBJ2-1; D is unclear. This CDR3 comprises 14 residues. CDR1 is SGHNT and CDR2 is YENEEA in the germline V gene. The germline V and J ends were trimmed by 1 base and 0 bases, with 4 bases remaining between them. CDR3 sequence (DNA): TGTGCCAGCAGCTTAGCTAACTCCTACAATGAGCAGTTCTTC. This codes for CASSLANSYNEQFF. The variable domain in full, with the rest retrieved from reference TRBV11-3 and TRBJ2-1, is EAGVVQSPRYKIIEKKQPVAFWCNPISGHNTLYWYLQNLGQGPELLIRYENEEAVDDSQLPKDRFSAERLKGVDSTLKIQPAELGDSAVYLCASSLANSYNEQFFGPGTRLTVL.

This chain joins TRBV7-9 and TRBJ2-5, with D possibly being TRBD1 (6 bases). This CDR3 has 14 amino acids. Trimming stripped 5 bases from V and 1 base from J, with 11 bases between. Germline-derived CDR1 and CDR2 are SEHNR and FQNEAQ (reference sequence). In nucleotides, the CDR3 is TGTGCCAGCAGCCCCGGGACAATCCAAGAGACCCAGTACTTC. It encodes CASSPGTIQETQYF.

The chain is built from TRBV5-4 and TRBJ1-2; D possibly corresponds to TRBD1 (5 bases). The CDR3 loop spans 16 amino acids. Looked up from germline, CDR1 is SGHNT and CDR2 is YYREEE (reference sequence). V dropped 3 bases and J dropped 7 bases, with 22 bases sitting between them. The CDR3 protein is CASSSAGQGNSAGYTF. The CDR3 nucleotides read TGTGCCAGCAGCTCCGCCGGGCAGGGAAATAGTGCTGGCTACACCTTC.

The rearrangement joins TRBV6-1 to TRBJ1-1; D gene uncertain. This CDR3 region has 14 residues. CDR1 and CDR2 (germline): MNHNS, SASEGT. V was clipped by 1 base and J by 3 bases, with 9 bases between them. The CDR3 is CASSEVQKYTEAFF. CDR3 nucleotide sequence: TGTGCCAGCAGTGAAGTACAGAAGTACACTGAAGCTTTCTTT.

The chain carries TRBV15 and TRBJ2-3; TRBD2 agrees at 9 bases. The V gene's germline CDR1 is LNHNV and CDR2 YYDKDF (reference sequence). The CDR3 is made up of 16 amino acids. V was pared by 8 bases and J by 0 bases, with 9 bases of the junction left unmatched. Here the CDR3 reads CATAGGRLGSTDTQYF. CDR3 nucleotides: TGTGCCACCGCGGGAGGGCGGTTAGGTAGCACAGATACGCAGTATTTT.

This chain joins TRBV25-1 and TRBJ2-5, with TRBD2 identical over 9 bases. Germline V gene sequence: CDR1 MGHDK, CDR2 SYGVNS. CDR3 length: 15 amino acids. V lost 5 bases to trimming and J lost 4 bases; unmatched junction nucleotides: 8. CDR3 amino acids: CASSRLAGRVETQYF. The CDR3 DNA reads as TGTGCCAGCAGTCGTCTAGCGGGGAGAGTAGAGACCCAGTACTTC.

CDR3 DNA: TGTGCCAGCAGCCAAGATAGCGCAAACTCCTACAATGAGCAGTTCTTC. Amino acid sequence: CASSQDSANSYNEQFF. The chain links TRBV4-2 to TRBJ2-1; possibly TRBD2 for D (5 bases). The V end lost 0 bases, the J end lost 0 bases, and 9 bases lay between the germline ends. The CDR3 loop spans 16 amino acids. Germline assignment: CDR1 LGHNA and CDR2 YNFKEQ.

This clone was found a few times. This chain uses TRBV9 with TRBJ1-3, with a tentative D call TRBD1 (5 bases). Germline V gives CDR1 SGDLS, CDR2 YYNGEE. Between the trimmed V and J ends, which lost 3 bases and 4 bases, there was a span of 14 bases. This CDR3 is built from 15 residues. CDR3 amino acids: CASSEGLGIGNTIYF. The DNA of the CDR3 is TGTGCCAGCAGCGAGGGACTGGGCATCGGAAACACCATATATTTT.

J is TRBJ1-2 and V is TRBV5-6; D is perhaps TRBD1 (5 bases). This CDR3 is built from 13 residues. Trimming removed 3 bases from V and 5 bases from J, with 11 bases in between. CDR1 SGHDT and CDR2 YYEEEE come from the germline V gene. CDR3 residues: CASSSQGIYGYTF. The CDR3 DNA reads TGTGCCAGCAGCTCTCAGGGAATTTATGGCTACACCTTC.

This chain links TRBV10-3 with TRBJ2-7, with 7 bases aligning to TRBD2. CDR1 is ENHRY and CDR2 is SYGVKD in the germline V gene. Trimming took 4 bases from V and 2 from J; bases not matched to a gene: 5. CDR3 length: 14 residues. The CDR3, as DNA: TGTGCCATCAGTGGATCGGGGGGTACCTACGAGCAGTACTTC. Protein sequence: CAISGSGGTYEQYF.

The J gene is TRBJ2-2, the V gene TRBV6-5; 12 bases map to TRBD1. Trimming at V came to 4 bases and at J to 6 bases, leaving 6 bases not matched to a gene. The CDR3 is 16 residues long. The V gene's germline CDR1 is MNHEY and CDR2 SVGAGI. DNA of the CDR3: TGTGCCAGCAGTTCCCGGGACAGGGGGCGCTCCGGGGAGCTGTTTTTT. The encoded protein is CASSSRDRGRSGELFF.

In this sample, this clone turned up a few times. The same CDR3 also results from other DNA sequences found in this sample. The V call is TRBV7-2, the J call TRBJ1-6; D is perhaps TRBD1 (6 bases). The CDR3 is 13 residues long. Between the trimmed V and J ends, which lost 1 base and 10 bases, there was a span of 8 bases. The germline V gene encodes CDR1 SGHTA and CDR2 FQGNSA. The CDR3 is CASSLDRDSPLHF. The CDR3 DNA reads as TGTGCCAGCAGCTTAGACAGGGACTCACCCCTCCACTTT. Based on the CDR3 plus reference TRBV7-2 and TRBJ1-6, the full variable domain is GAGVSQSPSNKVTEKGKDVELRCDPISGHTALYWYRQSLGQGLEFLIYFQGNSAPDKSGLPSDRFSAERTGGSVSTLTIQRTQQEDSAVYLCASSLDRDSPLHFGNGTRLTVT.

The V call is TRBV5-4, the J call TRBJ2-3; maybe TRBD1 (6 bases). Trimming removed 3 bases from V and 0 bases from J, with 11 bases in between. This CDR3 comprises 15 residues. Germline V gives CDR1 SGHNT, CDR2 YYREEE (reference sequence). This CDR3 reads CASSSRQESTDTQYF. In DNA form, the CDR3 reads TGTGCCAGCAGCTCTCGACAGGAAAGCACAGATACGCAGTATTTT.

This clone was recorded a few times. This chain connects TRBV18 to TRBJ2-5; D is perhaps TRBD1 (5 bases). The ends were cut back, 2 bases at V and 3 bases at J, with 7 bases in the middle. The germline V gene has CDR1 KGHSH and CDR2 LQKENI. The CDR3 consists of 13 residues. The CDR3 sequence: CASSPGAEETQYF. CDR3 sequence (DNA): TGTGCCAGCTCACCAGGGGCGGAAGAGACCCAGTACTTC.

The chain carries TRBV18 and TRBJ1-1, with 8 bases matching TRBD1. Germline V lookup: CDR1 KGHSH, CDR2 LQKENI. Trimming cost V 6 bases and J 0 bases; bases outside gene matches: 6. CDR3 length equals 15 residues. This CDR3 reads CASSQRDRLNTEAFF. CDR3 bases: TGTGCCAGCTCCCAGAGGGACAGGCTGAACACTGAAGCTTTCTTT.

This chain uses TRBV2 with TRBJ2-1, with a tentative D call TRBD2 (5 bases). The V and J ends lost 0 bases and 8 bases respectively, with 8 bases between them. The CDR3 runs 13 residues. Germline V gene data show CDR1 as SNHLY and CDR2 as FYNNEI. The DNA of the CDR3 is TGTGCCAGCAGTGAAGCGCGAGGGCATGAGCAGTTCTTC. As protein: CASSEARGHEQFF.

The chain carries TRBV7-9 and TRBJ1-4; 7 nucleotides align to TRBD1. The CDR3 sequence is 14 residues long. J lost 5 bases, V lost 4 bases, and 4 bases had no gene match. The germline gives CDR1 SEHNR, CDR2 FQNEAQ (reference sequence). CDR3 residues: CASSYRGGNEKLFF. The CDR3 DNA reads as TGTGCCAGCAGCTACAGGGGAGGAAATGAAAAACTGTTTTTT.